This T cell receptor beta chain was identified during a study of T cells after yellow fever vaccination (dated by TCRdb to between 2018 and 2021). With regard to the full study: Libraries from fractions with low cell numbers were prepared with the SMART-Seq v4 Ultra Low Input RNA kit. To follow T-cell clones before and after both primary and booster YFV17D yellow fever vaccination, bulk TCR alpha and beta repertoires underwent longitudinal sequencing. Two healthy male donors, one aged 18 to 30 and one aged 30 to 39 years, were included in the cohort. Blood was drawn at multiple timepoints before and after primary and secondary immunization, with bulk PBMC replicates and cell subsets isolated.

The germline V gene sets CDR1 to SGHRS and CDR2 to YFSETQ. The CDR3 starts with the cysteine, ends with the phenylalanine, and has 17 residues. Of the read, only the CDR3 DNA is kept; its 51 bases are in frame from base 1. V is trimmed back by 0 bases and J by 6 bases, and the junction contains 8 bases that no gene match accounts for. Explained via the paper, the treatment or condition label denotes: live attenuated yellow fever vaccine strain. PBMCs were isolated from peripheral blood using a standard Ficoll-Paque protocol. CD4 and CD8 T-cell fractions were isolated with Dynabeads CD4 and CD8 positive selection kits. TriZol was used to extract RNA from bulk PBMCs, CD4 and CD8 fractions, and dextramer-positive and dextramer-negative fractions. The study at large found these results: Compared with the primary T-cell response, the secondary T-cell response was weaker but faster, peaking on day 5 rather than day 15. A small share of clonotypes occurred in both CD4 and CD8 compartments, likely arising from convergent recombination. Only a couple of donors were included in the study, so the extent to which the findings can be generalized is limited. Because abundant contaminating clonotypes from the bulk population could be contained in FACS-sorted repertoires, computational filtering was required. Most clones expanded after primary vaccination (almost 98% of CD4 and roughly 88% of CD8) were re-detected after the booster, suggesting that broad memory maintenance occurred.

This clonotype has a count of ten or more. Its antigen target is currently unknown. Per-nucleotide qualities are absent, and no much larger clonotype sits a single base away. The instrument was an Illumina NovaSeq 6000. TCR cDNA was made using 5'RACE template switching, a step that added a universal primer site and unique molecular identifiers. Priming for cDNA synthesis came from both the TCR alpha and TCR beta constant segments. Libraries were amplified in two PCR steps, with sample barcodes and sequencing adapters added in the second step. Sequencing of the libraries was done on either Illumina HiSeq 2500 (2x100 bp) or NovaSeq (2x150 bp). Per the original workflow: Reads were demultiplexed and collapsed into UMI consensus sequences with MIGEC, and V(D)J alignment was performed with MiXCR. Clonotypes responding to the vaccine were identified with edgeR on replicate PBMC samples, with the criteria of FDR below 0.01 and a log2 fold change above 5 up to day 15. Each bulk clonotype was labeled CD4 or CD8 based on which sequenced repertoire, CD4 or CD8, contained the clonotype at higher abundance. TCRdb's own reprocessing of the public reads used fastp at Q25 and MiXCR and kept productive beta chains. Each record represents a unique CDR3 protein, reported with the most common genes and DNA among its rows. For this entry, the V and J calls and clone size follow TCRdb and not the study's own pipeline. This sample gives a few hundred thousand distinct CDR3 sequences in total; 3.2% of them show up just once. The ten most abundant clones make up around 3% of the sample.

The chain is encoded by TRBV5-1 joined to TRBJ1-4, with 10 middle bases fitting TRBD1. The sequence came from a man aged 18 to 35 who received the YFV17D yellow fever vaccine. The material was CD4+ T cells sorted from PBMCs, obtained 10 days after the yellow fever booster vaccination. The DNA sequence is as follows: TGCGCCAGCAGCTTGGCGTTCGGGACAGGGGAGGATGAAAAACTGTTTTTT. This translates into CASSLAFGTGEDEKLFF.